This entry lists 22 T cell receptor beta chains sequenced from one sample in a study of response to subunit inactivated influenza vaccine. TCRdb re-analysed the RT-PCR reads in MiXCR, keeping a single row per CDR3 protein. Of a few hundred thousand distinct CDR3 sequences in the sample, roughly 20% were seen once. The sequencing here drew on PBMCs from blood, taken less than 22 months after vaccination. The receptors come from a man aged 50-75 years who received an inactivated influenza vaccine.

This clonotype was counted between two and nine times. V gene TRBV6-1 combines with J gene TRBJ1-5; D is unresolved. The V gene lost 2 bases and the J gene lost 5 bases, with 10 bases spanning the gap. The V gene's germline CDR1 is MNHNS and CDR2 SASEGT. CDR3 length equals 14 residues. The CDR3 region is CASSERGADQPQHF. CDR3 sequence (DNA): TGTGCCAGCAGTGAACGGGGTGCAGATCAGCCCCAGCATTTT.

A note on this clonotype: The junction differs from germline at one of its ends, possibly a read error. The rearrangement links TRBV12-3 or TRBV12-4 to TRBJ1-5; D is undetermined. The CDR3 spans 15 residues. CDR3 residues: CASSPGVSGNQAQHF. The CDR3 coding sequence is TGTGCCAGCAGTCCCGGGGTGTCGGGGAATCAGGCCCAGCATTTT.

There are a few counts of this clonotype. The gene calls are TRBV10-3 and TRBJ2-5, with 8 nucleotides matching TRBD1. The V and J ends lost 10 bases and 5 bases, in that order; junction bases with no gene match: 9. CDR1 and CDR2 from the germline V gene are ENHRY and SYGVKD. This CDR3 has 13 residues. CDR3 nucleotides: TGTGCCACGGGGACAGGCCTGCGGGAGACCCAGTACTTC. It encodes CATGTGLRETQYF.

This clonotype was counted between two and nine times. The gene calls are TRBV4-1 and TRBJ1-6; D gene unclear. V was cut by 3 bases and J by 0 bases, with 3 bases left in between. The CDR3 covers 14 residues. From germline, CDR1 is MGHRA and CDR2 YSYEKL. CDR3 loop: CASSHSSYNSPLHF. The CDR3 nucleotides are TGCGCCAGCAGCCACAGCTCCTATAATTCACCCCTCCACTTT.

This chain connects TRBV14 to TRBJ2-5; D remains ambiguous. V lost 6 bases, J lost 1 base, and 9 bases lay in between. CDR3 size: 13 residues. Germline CDR1 SGHDN, CDR2 FVKESK. DNA of the CDR3: TGTGCCAGCAGTAAGGGTTCCCAAGAGACCCAGTACTTC. Translation: CASSKGSQETQYF.

This clonotype has just a few counts. The V gene is TRBV6-1, the J gene TRBJ2-1; TRBD2 might be the D (6 bases). The CDR3 runs 14 residues. Trimming stripped 5 bases from V and 9 bases from J, with 17 bases between. The germline V gene has CDR1 MNHNS and CDR2 SASEGT. CDR3 protein: CASSPQGLVAEQFF. The CDR3 region has the DNA TGTGCCAGCAGTCCCCAGGGACTGGTAGCTGAGCAGTTCTTC.

This clonotype was seen once. The chain is built from TRBV5-1 and TRBJ2-7; weak D call: TRBD2 (5 bases). Trimming stripped 4 bases from V and 2 bases from J, with 13 bases between. Germline values: CDR1 SGHRS, CDR2 YFSETQ. This CDR3 has 14 residues. The DNA of the CDR3 is TGCGCCAGCAGCCCGTCTAGCTTCGCCTACGAGCAGTACTTC. The encoded protein is CASSPSSFAYEQYF. The variable domain in full, with the rest retrieved from reference TRBV5-1 and TRBJ2-7, is KAGVTQTPRYLIKTRGQQVTLSCSPISGHRSVSWYQQTPGQGLQFLFEYFSETQRNKGNFPGRFSGRQFSNSRSEMNVSTLELGDSALYLCASSPSSFAYEQYFGPGTRLTVT.

This clonotype was counted only a few times. The V and J genes are TRBV27 and TRBJ1-4; D is undetermined. CDR3 length: 15 amino acids. Trimming removed 5 bases at V and 5 bases at J, with 15 bases between. The germline V gene has CDR1 MNHEY and CDR2 SMNVEV (reference sequence). The CDR3 DNA reads as TGTGCCAGCAGTCCCGAGCCCGGGAACAATGAAAAACTGTTTTTT. The encoded protein is CASSPEPGNNEKLFF.

This clonotype was observed a few times. This chain's CDR3 is CATERGGTGIYNEQFF. The CDR3 nucleotides are TGTGCCACCGAAAGAGGGGGGACAGGGATCTACAATGAGCAGTTCTTC. The gene calls are TRBV15 and TRBJ2-1; 9 bases map to TRBD1. Germline trimming cut 8 bases from V and 3 bases from J; bases unmatched to any gene: 11. The CDR3 extends over 16 amino acids. Germline CDR1 reads LNHNV; CDR2 reads YYDKDF (reference sequence).

This chain connects TRBV4-2 to TRBJ1-6; no reliable D call. This CDR3 is built from 16 residues. Between the trimmed V and J ends, which lost 0 bases and 4 bases, there was a span of 10 bases. Germline V lookup: CDR1 LGHNA, CDR2 YNFKEQ. The CDR3 coding sequence is TGTGCCAGCAGCCAAGATATGGCAATTTATAATTCACCCCTCCACTTT. As protein: CASSQDMAIYNSPLHF.

There are many counts of this clonotype. The V and J genes are TRBV20-1 and TRBJ1-6; D perhaps matches TRBD1 (6 bases). This CDR3 has 19 residues. V lost 0 bases to trimming and J lost 3 bases, with 21 bases between them. Germline V CDR1 and CDR2: DFQATT, SNEGSKA (reference sequence). CDR3 DNA sequence: TGCAGTGCTAGAGATTTGACAGGCTCGGTTCAAGTCTATAATTCACCCCTCCACTTT. Residues: CSARDLTGSVQVYNSPLHF.

As for this clonotype: The conserved closing phenylalanine or tryptophan is absent in this CDR3, likely reflecting a read error. J is TRBJ2-2 and V is TRBV11-2, with 10 bases lining up with TRBD2. The trim removed 8 bases at V and 2 bases at J, leaving 5 bases unmatched. This CDR3 has 15 residues. The V gene's germline CDR1 is SGHAT and CDR2 FQNNGV. The chain's CDR3 is CASSWTSGNTGELFL. The CDR3 nucleotides read TGTGCCAGCTCGTGGACTAGCGGAAACACCGGGGAGCTGTTTCTT.

The chain employs TRBV10-3 and TRBJ2-4; TRBD2 matches at 8 bases. CDR1 is ENHRY, CDR2 SYGVKD, per germline. CDR3 length equals 17 residues. Losses at the gene ends were 0 bases for V and 1 base for J; bases not matched to a gene: 5. CDR3 DNA: TGTGCCATCAGTGAGTCAGCGGGAGAGGGTGCCAAAAACATTCAGTACTTC. This encodes CAISESAGEGAKNIQYF.

This clonotype has just a few counts. The V and J genes are TRBV20-1 and TRBJ1-1; TRBD1 matches 8 bases. V dropped 6 bases and J dropped 8; count of bases not matched to a gene: 5. Per germline, CDR1 DFQATT and CDR2 SNEGSKA (reference sequence). The CDR3 contains 11 residues. CDR3 loop: CSAPRTGEAFF. CDR3 DNA sequence: TGCAGTGCCCCCCGGACAGGGGAAGCTTTCTTT.

This clonotype was detected many times. The J gene is TRBJ1-2, the V gene TRBV4-1, with unresolved D. Trimming took off 0 bases at V and 3 bases at J, with 11 bases between the two ends. Germline CDR1 reads MGHRA; CDR2 reads YSYEKL. There are 15 residues in the CDR3. The CDR3 sequence: CASSQDIQADYGYTF. For the CDR3, the DNA is TGCGCCAGCAGCCAAGATATCCAGGCCGACTATGGCTACACCTTC.

The chain combines TRBV7-9 with TRBJ1-2, with D possibly matching TRBD1 (5 bases). V lost 5 bases to trimming and J lost 4 bases, with 17 bases between them. The V gene's germline CDR1 is SEHNR and CDR2 FQNEAQ (reference sequence). The CDR3 contains 15 residues. The DNA of the CDR3 is TGTGCCAGCAGCCCCCACTTGGGGGGGGGCTATGGCTACACCTTC. Translated: CASSPHLGGGYGYTF.

J is TRBJ1-2 and V is TRBV18; the D gene is possibly TRBD1 (5 bases). The CDR3 length is 14 residues. V gave up 3 bases and J gave up 5 bases, with 13 bases separating them. Germline values: CDR1 KGHSH, CDR2 LQKENI. The CDR3 spells CASSPGEIRYGYTF. CDR3 bases: TGTGCCAGCTCACCGGGGGAGATCCGGTATGGCTACACCTTC.

This clonotype was seen a handful of times. This chain links TRBV3-1 with TRBJ2-2, with D possibly being TRBD2 (7 bases). CDR3 length: 15 residues. Looked up from germline, CDR1 is LGHDT and CDR2 is YNNKEL (reference sequence). V was trimmed by 4 bases and J by 5 bases, leaving 14 bases between them. In nucleotides, the CDR3 is TGTGCCAGCAGCCCCGGGGGGCGTCGGACCGGGGAGCTGTTTTTT. Protein product: CASSPGGRRTGELFF.

V is TRBV7-8 and J is TRBJ2-2; 10 bases match TRBD2. Germline-derived CDR1 and CDR2 are SGHVS and FQNEAQ. With V trimmed by 1 base and J by 0 bases, 2 bases remained unmatched. The CDR3 runs to 17 residues. The CDR3 is CASSLGLAGANTGELFF. The DNA of the CDR3 is TGTGCCAGCAGCTTAGGACTAGCGGGTGCGAACACCGGGGAGCTGTTTTTT.

In its sample, this clonotype was seen a few times. The chain has TRBV7-9 and TRBJ2-5; unclear D gene. The germline V gene encodes CDR1 SEHNR and CDR2 FQNEAQ (reference sequence). Deletions cut 4 bases from V and 5 bases from J, with 8 bases between. The CDR3 spans 12 residues. The CDR3 DNA is TGTGCCAGCAGCTCGACAAGCGAGACCCAGTACTTC. As protein: CASSSTSETQYF.

This clonotype showed up just a few times. The chain is built from TRBV11-2 and TRBJ2-1, with TRBD2 matching 9 bases. CDR3 size: 15 residues. V dropped 4 bases and J dropped 8; count of bases not matched to a gene: 9. The germline gives CDR1 SGHAT, CDR2 FQNNGV. DNA for the CDR3: TGTGCCAGCAGCTCTTTAGCGGGAGCGTGGGATGAGCAGTTCTTC. This translates into CASSSLAGAWDEQFF.

V usage is TRBV12-3 or TRBV12-4 and J usage is TRBJ1-6; D is unclear. Trimming removed 5 bases at V and 7 bases at J, with 9 bases between. CDR3 length: 13 residues. The CDR3 here is CASSPTINSPLHF. The CDR3, as DNA: TGTGCCAGCAGTCCGACGATCAATTCACCCCTCCACTTT.